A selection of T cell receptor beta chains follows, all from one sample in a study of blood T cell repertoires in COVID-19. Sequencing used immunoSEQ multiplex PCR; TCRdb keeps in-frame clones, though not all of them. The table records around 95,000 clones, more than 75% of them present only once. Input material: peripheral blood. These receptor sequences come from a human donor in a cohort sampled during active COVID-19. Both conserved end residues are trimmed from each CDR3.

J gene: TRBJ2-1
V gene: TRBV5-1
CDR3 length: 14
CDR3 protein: ARSLAGGRGGDEQF

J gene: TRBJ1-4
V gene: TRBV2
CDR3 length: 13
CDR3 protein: ASGRQGPFNEKLF

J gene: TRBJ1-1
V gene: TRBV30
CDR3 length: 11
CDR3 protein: AGTGQRDTEAF

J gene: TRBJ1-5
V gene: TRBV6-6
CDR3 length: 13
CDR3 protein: ASTDGTGVNQPQH

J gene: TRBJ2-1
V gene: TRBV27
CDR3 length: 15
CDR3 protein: ASSSLQTSGPYNEQF

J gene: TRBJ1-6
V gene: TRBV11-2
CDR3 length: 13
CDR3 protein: ASIIGPGRNSPLH

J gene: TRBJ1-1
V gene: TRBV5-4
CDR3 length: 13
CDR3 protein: ASSLKTGMNTEAF

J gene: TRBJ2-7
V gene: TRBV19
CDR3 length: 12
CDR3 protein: ASSKKGLSYEQY

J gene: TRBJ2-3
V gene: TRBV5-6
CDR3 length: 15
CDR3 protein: ASSSWARGGRTDTQY

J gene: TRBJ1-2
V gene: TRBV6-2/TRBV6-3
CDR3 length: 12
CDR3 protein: ASSYRGRNYGYT

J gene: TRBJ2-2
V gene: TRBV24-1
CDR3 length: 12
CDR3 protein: ATSEIGAPGELF

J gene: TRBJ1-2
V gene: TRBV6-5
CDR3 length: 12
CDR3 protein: ASSSPTGNYGYT

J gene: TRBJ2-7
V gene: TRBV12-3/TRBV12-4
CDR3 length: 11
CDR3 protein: ASSLNRGYEQY

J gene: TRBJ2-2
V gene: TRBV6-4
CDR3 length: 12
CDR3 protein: ASSRTTNTGELF

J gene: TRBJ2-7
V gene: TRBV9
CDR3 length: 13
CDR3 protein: ASSVGGRPNYEQY

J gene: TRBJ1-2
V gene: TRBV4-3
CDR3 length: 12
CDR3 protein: ASSQDLGSYGYT

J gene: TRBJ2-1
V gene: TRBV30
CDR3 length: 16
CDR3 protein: AWSVSRTNILAGGPRF

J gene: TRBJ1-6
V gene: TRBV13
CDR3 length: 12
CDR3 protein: ASSSWDRNSPLH

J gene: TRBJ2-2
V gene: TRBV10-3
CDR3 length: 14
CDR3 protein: AISETSRGLGGELF

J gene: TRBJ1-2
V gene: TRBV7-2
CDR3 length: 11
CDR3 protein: ASSIGTGVFYT

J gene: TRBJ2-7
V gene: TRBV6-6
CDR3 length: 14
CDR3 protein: ASSFPAGTGVGEQY

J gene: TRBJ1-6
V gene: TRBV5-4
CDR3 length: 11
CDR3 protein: ASSLENWAPLH